This T cell receptor (beta chain) is from a study of T cell responses to AZD1222 COVID-19 vaccine. Per germline, CDR1 MNHEY and CDR2 SMNVEV (reference sequence). The CDR3 loop spans 12 amino acids. V was cut by 8 bases and J by 5 bases, with 13 bases left in between. Clones were read by immunoSEQ multiplex PCR, and TCRdb kept only the in-frame ones, dropping some. The sample records fewer than 150,000 clones, 87% being singletons. J is TRBJ2-7 and V is TRBV27; D perhaps matches TRBD1 (6 bases). Source: peripheral blood, taken on day 0 of AZD1222 vaccination. This clonotype was obtained from an adult in good health. The chain's CDR3 is CASARRGHEQYF. In nucleotides, the CDR3 is TGTGCCAGCGCCCGCAGGGGTCACGAGCAGTACTTC.